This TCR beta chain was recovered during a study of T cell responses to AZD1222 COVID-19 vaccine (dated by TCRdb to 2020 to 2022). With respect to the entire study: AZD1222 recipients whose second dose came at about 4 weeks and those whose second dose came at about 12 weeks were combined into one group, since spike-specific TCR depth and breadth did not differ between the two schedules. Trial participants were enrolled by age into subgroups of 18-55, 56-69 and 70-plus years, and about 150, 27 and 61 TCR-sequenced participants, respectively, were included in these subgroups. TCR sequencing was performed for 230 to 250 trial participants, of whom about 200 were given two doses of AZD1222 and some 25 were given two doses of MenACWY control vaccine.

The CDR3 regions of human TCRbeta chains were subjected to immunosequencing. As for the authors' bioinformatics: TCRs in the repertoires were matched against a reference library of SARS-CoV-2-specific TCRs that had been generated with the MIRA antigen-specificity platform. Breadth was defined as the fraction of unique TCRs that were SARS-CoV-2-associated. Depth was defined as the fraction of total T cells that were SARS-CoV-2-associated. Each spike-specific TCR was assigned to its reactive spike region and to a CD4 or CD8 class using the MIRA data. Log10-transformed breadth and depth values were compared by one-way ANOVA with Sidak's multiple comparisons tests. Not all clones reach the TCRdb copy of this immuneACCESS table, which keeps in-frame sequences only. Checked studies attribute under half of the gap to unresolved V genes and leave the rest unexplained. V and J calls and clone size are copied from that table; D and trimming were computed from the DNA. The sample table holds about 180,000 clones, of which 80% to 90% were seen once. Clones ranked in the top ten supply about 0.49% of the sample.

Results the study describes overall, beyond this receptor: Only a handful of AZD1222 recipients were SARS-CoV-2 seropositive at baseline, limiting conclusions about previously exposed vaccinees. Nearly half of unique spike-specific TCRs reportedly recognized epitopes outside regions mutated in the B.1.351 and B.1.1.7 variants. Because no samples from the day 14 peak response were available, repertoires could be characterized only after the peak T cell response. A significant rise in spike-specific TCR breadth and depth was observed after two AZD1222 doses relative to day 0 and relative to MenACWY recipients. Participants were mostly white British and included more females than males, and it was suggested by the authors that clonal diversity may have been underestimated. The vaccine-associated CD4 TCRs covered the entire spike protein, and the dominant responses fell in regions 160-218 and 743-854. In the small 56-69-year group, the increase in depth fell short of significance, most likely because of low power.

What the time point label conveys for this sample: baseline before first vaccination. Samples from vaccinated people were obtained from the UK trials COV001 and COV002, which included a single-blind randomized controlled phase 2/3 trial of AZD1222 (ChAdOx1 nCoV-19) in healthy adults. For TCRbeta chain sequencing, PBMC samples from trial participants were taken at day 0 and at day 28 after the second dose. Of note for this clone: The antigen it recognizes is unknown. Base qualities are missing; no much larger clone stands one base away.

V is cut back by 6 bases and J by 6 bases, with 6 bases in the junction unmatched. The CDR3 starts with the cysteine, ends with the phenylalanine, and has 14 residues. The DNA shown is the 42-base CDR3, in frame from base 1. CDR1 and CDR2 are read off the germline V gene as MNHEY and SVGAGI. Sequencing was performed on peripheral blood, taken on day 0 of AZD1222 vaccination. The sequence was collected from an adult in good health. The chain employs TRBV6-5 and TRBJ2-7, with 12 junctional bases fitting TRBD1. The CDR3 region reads CASSLPGQGAEQYF. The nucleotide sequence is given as TGTGCCAGCAGCCTTCCGGGACAGGGGGCCGAGCAGTACTTC.